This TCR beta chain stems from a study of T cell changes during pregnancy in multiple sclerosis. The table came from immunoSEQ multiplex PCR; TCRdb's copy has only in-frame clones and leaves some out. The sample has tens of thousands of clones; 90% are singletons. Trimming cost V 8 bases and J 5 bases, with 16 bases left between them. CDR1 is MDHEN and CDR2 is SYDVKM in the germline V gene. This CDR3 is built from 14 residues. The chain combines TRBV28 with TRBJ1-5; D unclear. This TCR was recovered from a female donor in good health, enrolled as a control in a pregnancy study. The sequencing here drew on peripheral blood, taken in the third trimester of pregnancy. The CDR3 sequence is CASRERVLDQPQHF. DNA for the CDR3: TGTGCCAGCCGAGAACGGGTCTTGGATCAGCCCCAGCATTTT.